This TCR beta chain derives from a study of shared clonotypes between healthy human individuals. Study summary: Per donor, CD8 memory used one plate, CD8 naive used two, CD4 memory used three and CD4 naive used three. Study-wide results and limits: Non-shared clonotypes had lower generation probabilities than those shared by all four donors.

CD45RA-negative memory and CD45RA+ naive subsets were split from the CD4+ cells. As concerns this clone: Its cognate antigen is unknown.

Across several immunoSEQ plates, the genomic DNA of each subset was split evenly. Some clones are missing from TCRdb's copy, which holds only in-frame ones; the method was immunoSEQ multiplex PCR. The sample records roughly 2.5 million clones, around 90% being singletons. Trimming stripped 4 bases from V and 5 bases from J, with 8 bases between. The V gene's germline CDR1 is SQVTM and CDR2 ANQGSEA. CDR3 length: 11 residues. The chain links TRBV29-1 to TRBJ2-5; D is ambiguous. The receptor comes from a man between 18 and 29 years old in good health. The sequenced material came from naive CD4+ T cells sorted from blood. Subset: CD45RA+ positively selected. The CDR3 protein is CSVGPGETQYF. The DNA of the CDR3 is TGCAGCGTTGGGCCCGGGGAGACCCAGTACTTC.